This T cell receptor (beta chain) was recorded in a study of T cells in localized non-small cell lung cancer. Whole-study results and caveats: Out of the top 100 tumor clones, a median roughly 52 were seen in adjacent lung. The study sequenced only one region of the tumor. As a result, intratumor heterogeneity could not be excluded and remains possible. Density of T cells in blood, when higher, went with longer overall survival. Uninvolved adjacent lung had the highest recorded T cell clonality, with tumor below it.

Assay used: immunoSEQ multiplex PCR; TCRdb lists only in-frame clones, some missing. The sample includes 13,000 or so clones, 70% to 90% of them seen just once. Germline values: CDR1 SQVTM, CDR2 ANQGSEA. Trimming pared 4 bases from V and 4 bases from J, leaving 14 bases between. This CDR3 comprises 14 residues. The sample holds one count of this clone. Its antigen is still unknown. The sequence was collected from a male donor older than 55 with stage III lung adenocarcinoma. The chain employs TRBV29-1 and TRBJ1-5; weak D call: TRBD1 (6 bases). The sample in question was peripheral blood, obtained before any cancer treatment. The DNA of the CDR3 is TGCAGCGTTGCCATAGGGGGGGATAATCAGCCCCAGCATTTT. Translation gives CSVAIGGDNQPQHF. The full variable domain, with the rest looked up from reference TRBV29-1 and TRBJ1-5, is SAVISQKPSRDICQRGTSLTIQCQVDSQVTMMFWYRQQPGQSLTLIATANQGSEATYESGFVIDKFPISRPNLTFSTLTVSNMSPEDSSIYLCSVAIGGDNQPQHFGDGTRLSIL.